This T cell receptor (beta chain) emerged from a study of CXCR3-negative and CXCR3-positive naive CD8 T cells. The authors made the TRB cDNA libraries by 5' RACE using UMI labels. One entry per CDR3 protein, without DNA, is what TCRdb gives after re-calling the 5' RACE reads. The sample's table shows roughly 86,000 distinct CDR3 sequences. For this clonotype: Its antigen is as yet unknown.

Overall study findings and caveats: Both naive subsets showed comparably high diversity, and memory CD8+ cells showed much lower diversity.

Germline CDR1 is SQVTM and CDR2 is ANQGSEA. The CDR3 extends over 13 amino acids. The sample was naive CXCR3- CD8+ T cells from blood. As for subset: CD45RO-CCR7+CD27+CD95- naive CD8+ T cells lacking CXCR3 (TNR3-). J is TRBJ2-7 and V is TRBV29-1. The receptor was derived from a human donor in good health. Some clones in this sample may be carry-over from other donors' samples. CDR3 in amino acids: CSVVLGGLYEQYF.